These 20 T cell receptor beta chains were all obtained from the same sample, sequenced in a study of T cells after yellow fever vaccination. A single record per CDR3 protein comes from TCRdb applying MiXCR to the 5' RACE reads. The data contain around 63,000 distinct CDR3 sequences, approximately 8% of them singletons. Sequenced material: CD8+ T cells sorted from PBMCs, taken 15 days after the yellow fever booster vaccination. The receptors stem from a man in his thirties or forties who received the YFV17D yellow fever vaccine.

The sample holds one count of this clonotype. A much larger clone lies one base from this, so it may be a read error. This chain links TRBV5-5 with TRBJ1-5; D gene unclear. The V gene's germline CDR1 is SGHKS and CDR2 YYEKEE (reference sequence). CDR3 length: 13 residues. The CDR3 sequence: CASSWVSKQPQHF. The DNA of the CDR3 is TGTGCCAGCAGCTGGGTTAGCAAACAGCCCCAGCATTTT. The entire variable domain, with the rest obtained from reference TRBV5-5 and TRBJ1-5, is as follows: DAGVTQSPTHLIKTRGQQVTLRCSPISGHKSVSWYQQVLGQGPQFIFQYYEKEERGRGNFPDRFSARQFPNYSSELNVNALLLGDSALYLCASSWVSKQPQHFGDGTRLSIL.

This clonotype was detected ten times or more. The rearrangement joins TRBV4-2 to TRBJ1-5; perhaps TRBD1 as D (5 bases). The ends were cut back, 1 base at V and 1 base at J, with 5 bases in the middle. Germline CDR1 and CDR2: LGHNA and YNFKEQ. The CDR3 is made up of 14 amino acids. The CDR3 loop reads CASSQAGSNQPQHF. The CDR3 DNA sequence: TGTGCCAGCAGCCAAGCAGGGAGCAATCAGCCCCAGCATTTT.

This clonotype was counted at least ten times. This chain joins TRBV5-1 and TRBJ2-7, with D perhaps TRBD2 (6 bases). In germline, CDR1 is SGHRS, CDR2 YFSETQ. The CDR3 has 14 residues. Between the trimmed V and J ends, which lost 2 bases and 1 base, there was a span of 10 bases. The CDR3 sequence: CASSFRGSSYEQYF. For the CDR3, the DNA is TGCGCCAGCAGCTTTCGGGGGTCATCCTACGAGCAGTACTTC.

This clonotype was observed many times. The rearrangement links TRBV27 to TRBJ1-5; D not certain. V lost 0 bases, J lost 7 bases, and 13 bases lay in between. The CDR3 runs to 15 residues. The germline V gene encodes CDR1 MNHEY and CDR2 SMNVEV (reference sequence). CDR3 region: CASSLSSGVFQPQHF. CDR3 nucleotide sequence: TGTGCCAGCAGTTTATCGTCCGGAGTGTTCCAGCCCCAGCATTTT.

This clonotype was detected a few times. The CDR3 DNA sequence: TGTGCCAGCAGCTTAAATCCAAGCCCCAGCTCTGGGGCCAACGTCCTGACTTTC. As protein: CASSLNPSPSSGANVLTF. V is TRBV11-2 and J is TRBJ2-6; no definite D call. Deletions cut 2 bases from V and 0 bases from J, with 14 bases between. This CDR3 contains 18 residues. Germline loops: CDR1 SGHAT, CDR2 FQNNGV.

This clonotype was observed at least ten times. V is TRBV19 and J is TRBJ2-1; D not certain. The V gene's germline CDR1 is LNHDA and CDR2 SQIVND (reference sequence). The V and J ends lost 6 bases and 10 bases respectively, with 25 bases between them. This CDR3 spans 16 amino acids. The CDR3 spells CASSLIVRARVEEQFF. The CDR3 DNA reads TGTGCCAGTAGCCTTATAGTCCGGGCCCGGGTGGAGGAGCAGTTCTTC.

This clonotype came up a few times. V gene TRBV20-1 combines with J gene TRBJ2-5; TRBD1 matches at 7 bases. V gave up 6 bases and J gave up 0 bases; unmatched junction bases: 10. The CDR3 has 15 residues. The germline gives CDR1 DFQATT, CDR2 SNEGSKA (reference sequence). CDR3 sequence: CSADAPDRNQETQYF. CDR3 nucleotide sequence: TGCAGTGCGGACGCCCCGGACAGGAACCAAGAGACCCAGTACTTC.

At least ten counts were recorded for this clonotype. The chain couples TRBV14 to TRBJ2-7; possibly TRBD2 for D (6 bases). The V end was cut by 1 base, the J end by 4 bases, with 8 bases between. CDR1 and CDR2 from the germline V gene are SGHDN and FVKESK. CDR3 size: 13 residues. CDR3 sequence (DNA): TGTGCCAGCAGCCAAGTGGAGGGGTACGAGCAGTACTTC. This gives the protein CASSQVEGYEQYF.

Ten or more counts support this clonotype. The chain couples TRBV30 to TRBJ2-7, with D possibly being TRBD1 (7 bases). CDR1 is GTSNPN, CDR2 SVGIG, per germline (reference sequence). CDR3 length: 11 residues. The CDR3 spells CAAGGINEQYF. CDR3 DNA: TGTGCGGCAGGGGGGATCAACGAGCAGTACTTC.

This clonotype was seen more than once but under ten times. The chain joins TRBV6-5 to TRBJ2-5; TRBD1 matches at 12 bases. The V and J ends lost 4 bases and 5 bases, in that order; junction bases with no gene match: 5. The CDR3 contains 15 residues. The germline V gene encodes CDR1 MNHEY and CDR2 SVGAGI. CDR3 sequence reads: CASSWGQGAVETQYF. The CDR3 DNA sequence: TGTGCCAGCAGTTGGGGACAGGGGGCCGTGGAGACCCAGTACTTC.

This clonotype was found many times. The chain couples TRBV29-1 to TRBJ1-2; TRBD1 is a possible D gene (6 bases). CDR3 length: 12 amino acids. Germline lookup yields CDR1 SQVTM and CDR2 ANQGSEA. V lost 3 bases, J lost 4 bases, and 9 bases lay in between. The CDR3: CSVDTGIYGYTF. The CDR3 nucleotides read TGCAGCGTTGATACAGGGATCTATGGCTACACCTTC. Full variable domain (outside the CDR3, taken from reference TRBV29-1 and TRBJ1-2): SAVISQKPSRDICQRGTSLTIQCQVDSQVTMMFWYRQQPGQSLTLIATANQGSEATYESGFVIDKFPISRPNLTFSTLTVSNMSPEDSSIYLCSVDTGIYGYTFGSGTRLTVV.

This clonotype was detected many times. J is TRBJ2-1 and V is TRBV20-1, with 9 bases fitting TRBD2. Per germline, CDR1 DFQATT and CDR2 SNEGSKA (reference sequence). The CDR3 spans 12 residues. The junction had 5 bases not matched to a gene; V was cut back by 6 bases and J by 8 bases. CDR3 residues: CSAGLAFDEQFF. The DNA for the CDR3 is TGCAGTGCCGGACTAGCGTTTGATGAGCAGTTCTTC.

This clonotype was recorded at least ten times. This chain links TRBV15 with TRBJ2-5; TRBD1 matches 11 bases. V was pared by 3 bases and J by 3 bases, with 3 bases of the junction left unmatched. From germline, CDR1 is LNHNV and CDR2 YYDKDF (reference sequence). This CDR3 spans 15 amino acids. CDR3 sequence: CATSRRDRGEETQYF. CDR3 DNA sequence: TGTGCCACCAGCAGGAGGGACAGGGGGGAAGAGACCCAGTACTTC.

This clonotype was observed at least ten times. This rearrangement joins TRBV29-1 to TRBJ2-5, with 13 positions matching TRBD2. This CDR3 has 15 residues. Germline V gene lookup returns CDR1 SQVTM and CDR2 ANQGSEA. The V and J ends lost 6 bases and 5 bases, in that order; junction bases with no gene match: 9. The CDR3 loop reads CSVFPGLAGEETQYF. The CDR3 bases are TGCAGCGTATTCCCAGGACTAGCGGGAGAGGAGACCCAGTACTTC.

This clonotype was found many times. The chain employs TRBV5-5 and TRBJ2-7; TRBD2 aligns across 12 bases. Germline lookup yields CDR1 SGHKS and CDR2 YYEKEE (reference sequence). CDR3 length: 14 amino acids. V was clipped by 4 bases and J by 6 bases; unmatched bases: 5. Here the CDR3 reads CASSPGLAGIEQYF. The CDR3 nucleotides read TGTGCCAGCAGCCCGGGACTAGCGGGTATCGAGCAGTACTTC.

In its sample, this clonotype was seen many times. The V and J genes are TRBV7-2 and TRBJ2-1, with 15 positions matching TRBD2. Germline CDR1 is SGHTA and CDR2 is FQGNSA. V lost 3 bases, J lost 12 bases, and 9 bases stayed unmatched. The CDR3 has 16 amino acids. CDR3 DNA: TGTGCCAGCAGCTTTTGGACTAGCGGGAGGGCCTGGGGGCAGTTCTTC. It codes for CASSFWTSGRAWGQFF.

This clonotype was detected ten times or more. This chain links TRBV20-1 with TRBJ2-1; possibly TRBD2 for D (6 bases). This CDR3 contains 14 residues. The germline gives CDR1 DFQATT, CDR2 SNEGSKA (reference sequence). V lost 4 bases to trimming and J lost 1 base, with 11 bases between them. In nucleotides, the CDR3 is TGCAGTGCTATCCGACTAGGTTCCTACAATGAGCAGTTCTTC. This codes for CSAIRLGSYNEQFF.

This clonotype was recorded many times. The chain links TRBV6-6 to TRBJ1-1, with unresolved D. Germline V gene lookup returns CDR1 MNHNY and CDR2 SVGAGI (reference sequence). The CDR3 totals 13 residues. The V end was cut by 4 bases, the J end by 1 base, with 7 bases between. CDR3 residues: CASSSGWNTEAFF. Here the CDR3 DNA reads TGTGCCAGCAGTTCCGGATGGAACACTGAAGCTTTCTTT.

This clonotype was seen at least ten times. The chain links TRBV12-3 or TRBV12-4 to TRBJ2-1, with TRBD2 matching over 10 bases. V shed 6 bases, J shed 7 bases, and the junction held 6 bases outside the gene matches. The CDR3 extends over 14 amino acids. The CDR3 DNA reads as TGTGCCAGCAGGTCAAGCGGGAGGGGAAATGAGCAGTTCTTC. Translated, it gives CASRSSGRGNEQFF.

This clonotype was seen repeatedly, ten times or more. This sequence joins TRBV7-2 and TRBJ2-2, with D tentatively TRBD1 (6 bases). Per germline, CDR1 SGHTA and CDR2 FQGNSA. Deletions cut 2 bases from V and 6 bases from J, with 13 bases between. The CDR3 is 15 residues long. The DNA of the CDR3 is TGTGCCAGCAGCTTAATCGGGACAAGTTCCGGGGAGCTGTTTTTT. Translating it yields CASSLIGTSSGELFF. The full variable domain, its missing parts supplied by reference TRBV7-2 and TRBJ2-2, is GAGVSQSPSNKVTEKGKDVELRCDPISGHTALYWYRQSLGQGLEFLIYFQGNSAPDKSGLPSDRFSAERTGGSVSTLTIQRTQQEDSAVYLCASSLIGTSSGELFFGEGSRLTVL.